Sequencing of this TCR beta chain was carried out in a study of long-term antiretroviral therapy in people with HIV. Version v3.0 of the immunoSEQ assay ran at survey level. TCRdb keeps only in-frame clones here, not all; method: immunoSEQ multiplex PCR. The sample lists some 23,000 clones; about 90% were seen once. CDR3 size: 15 residues. V gave up 3 bases and J gave up 2 bases, with 13 bases separating them. Per germline, CDR1 SEHNR and CDR2 FQNEAQ (reference sequence). Participants with HIV, all of them, were treated in the United States. This clone has only a few counts. The chain combines TRBV7-9 with TRBJ1-1, with D unclear. This TCR was recovered from a man aged 25-45 years with HIV. The source material was unsorted PBMCs, sampled about 4.3 years after starting antiretroviral therapy. Here the CDR3 DNA reads TGTGCCAGCAGCTTTGTTTTTGAGGCAAACACTGAAGCTTTCTTT. Translating it yields CASSFVFEANTEAFF. The full variable domain, rest sourced from reference TRBV7-9 and TRBJ1-1, is DTGVSQNPRHKITKRGQNVTFRCDPISEHNRLYWYRQTLGQGPEFLTYFQNEAQLEKSRLLSDRFSAERPKGSFSTLEIQRTEQGDSAMYLCASSFVFEANTEAFFGQGTRLTVV.